Listed below are T cell receptor beta chains from one sample, sequenced in a study of type 1 regulatory T cells. MiXCR, run by TCRdb on the reads, gives a single entry per CDR3 protein. The table shows 80,000 to 100,000 distinct CDR3 sequences, with around 30% occurring only once. Specimen: CD4+ T cells, either the whole sample or a sorted fraction (not recorded which). Receptor source: a human donor in good health. Each CDR3 is given with its conserved first and last residue.

TRBV20-1,TRBJ1-2,CSAGEAGEAYGYTF
TRBV7-2,TRBJ2-5,CASRRTGGGETQYF
TRBV7-2,TRBJ2-7,CASSLGGPRSTEQYF
TRBV5-1,TRBJ2-3,CASSSVGGGFTDTQYF
TRBV10-3,TRBJ2-5,CAISESSGRLPETQYF
TRBV7-9,TRBJ2-3,CALRARSTDTQYF
TRBV7-9,TRBJ2-7,CASSSRQGGWSEQYF
TRBV12-3/TRBV12-4,TRBJ2-1,CASSAGEASGRDEQFF
TRBV24-1,TRBJ2-1,CATSDPSGQGAGEQFF
TRBV28,TRBJ2-7,CASSSLGQTRPYEQYF
TRBV9,TRBJ2-7,CASSVEGLALNF
TRBV20-1,TRBJ2-5,CSALGLAGSQETQYF
TRBV3-1,TRBJ1-2,CASSQGERGGGYTF
TRBV20-1,TRBJ2-2,CSARGFLGRGNTGELFF
TRBV7-9,TRBJ1-6,CASSPSGATINSPLHF
TRBV11-2,TRBJ2-3,CASSLGGTQYF
TRBV7-9,TRBJ1-1,CASSLSPEAFF
TRBV24-1,TRBJ1-5,CATSDPVSIQPQHF
TRBV28,TRBJ2-7,CASSLLQGGYEQYF
TRBV11-1,TRBJ2-7,CASSLPTLYEQYF
TRBV6-6,TRBJ2-7,CASSYTAASYEQYF
TRBV11-2,TRBJ2-1,CASSLRTDNNEQFF
TRBV7-2,TRBJ2-3,CASSLAQAGTSWTDTQYF
TRBV19,TRBJ2-1,CASDDRDESYNEQFF
TRBV29-1,TRBJ2-3,CSVEDPKTSGSTDTQYF
TRBV18,TRBJ2-3,CASSPPISDTQYF
TRBV7-2,TRBJ1-2,CASSKDRGGNYGYTF
TRBV10-3,TRBJ1-1,CAISDYRGGNTEAFF
TRBV4-1,TRBJ1-1,CASSQTRGLNTEAFF
TRBV10-3,TRBJ2-1,CAISESGGLASNEQFF
TRBV3-1,TRBJ2-3,CASSKGALAGVSDTQYF
TRBV5-3,TRBJ2-3,CARSKAAGIEDTQYF
TRBV6-1,TRBJ2-3,CASSNPFRPTDTQYF
TRBV12-3/TRBV12-4,TRBJ2-6,CASSPTAPGANVLTF
TRBV4-2,TRBJ1-2,CASSLYHERGTYGYTF
TRBV6-2/TRBV6-3,TRBJ2-7,CASSNWGQGEQYF
TRBV12-3/TRBV12-4,TRBJ2-2,CASSRGTGELFF
TRBV10-3,TRBJ1-5,CAGATDVNQPQHF
TRBV12-3/TRBV12-4,TRBJ1-5,CASTEGKKGTLDQPQHF
TRBV19,TRBJ2-3,CASSIEGDPTDTQYF
TRBV3-1,TRBJ2-5,CASSRVAGTGQETQYF
TRBV29-1,TRBJ1-5,CSATGRNQPQHF
TRBV19,TRBJ2-1,CASSTGTSVLNEQFF
TRBV5-4,TRBJ2-7,CASSTGVREQYF
TRBV28,TRBJ1-2,CASSSSGTGGEDYGYTF
TRBV2,TRBJ2-1,CASRAGTIQYEQFF
TRBV7-8,TRBJ2-2,CASSLKGFSGSPGELFF
TRBV5-6,TRBJ2-2,CASSYSGTRSTGELFF
TRBV5-8,TRBJ2-1,CASSLRNSDEQFF
TRBV7-2,TRBJ1-6,CASSRQGGNSPLHF
TRBV7-8,TRBJ2-5,CARLLTGGGNQETQYF
TRBV5-1,TRBJ2-1,CASSPPSDEQFF